The 29 T cell receptor beta chains given below trace back to one sample, sequenced in a study of control samples from healthy donors and cancer patients. Measured with immunoSEQ multiplex PCR; TCRdb has only the in-frame clones, and not every one. This sample carries about 180,000 clones, 90% of them seen once, and the ten largest clones take 1.4%. Specimen: blood. These receptors were taken from a woman aged 50 to 65 in good health.

The rearrangement uses TRBV7-6 and TRBJ1-2; 9 bases fit TRBD1. The germline V gene encodes CDR1 SGHVS and CDR2 FNYEAQ. Unmatched junction bases numbered 8, after V lost 4 bases and J lost 8 bases. This CDR3 region has 14 residues. In DNA form, the CDR3 reads TGTGCCAGCAGCTCGGCGGACAGGGGAGGAGGCTACACCTTC. It codes for CASSSADRGGGYTF.

V gene TRBV7-2 combines with J gene TRBJ1-5, with D possibly matching TRBD1 (6 bases). This CDR3 spans 15 amino acids. Germline values: CDR1 SGHTA, CDR2 FQGNSA. V lost 1 base and J lost 5, with 12 bases in between. CDR3 nucleotides: TGTGCCAGCAGCTTAGTAGACAGGATGGATCAGCCCCAGCATTTT. The encoded protein is CASSLVDRMDQPQHF.

V usage is TRBV7-2 and J usage is TRBJ2-3, with 8 bases identical to TRBD2. CDR1 is SGHTA and CDR2 is FQGNSA in the germline V gene. There are 16 residues in the CDR3. The junction had 6 bases not matched to a gene; V was cut back by 2 bases and J by 2 bases. The CDR3 DNA is TGTGCCAGCAGCTTAAGGTTGCGGGGGGCCACAGATACGCAGTATTTT. Translation gives CASSLRLRGATDTQYF.

CDR3 sequence (DNA): TGTGCCAGCAGCCCCCACCGCCGGGGGGGAGAGACCCAGTACTTC. It is translated as CASSPHRRGGETQYF. V and J are TRBV13 and TRBJ2-5; 8 nucleotides agree with TRBD2. The junction had 9 bases not matched to a gene; V was cut back by 5 bases and J by 4 bases. The V gene's germline CDR1 is PRHDT and CDR2 FYEKMQ (reference sequence). This CDR3 region has 15 residues.

The chain joins TRBV7-6 to TRBJ2-1, with no clear D. Trimming took off 2 bases at V and 6 bases at J, with 8 bases between the two ends. The germline V gene has CDR1 SGHVS and CDR2 FNYEAQ. This CDR3 is 13 amino acids long. The chain's CDR3 is CASSLSSGNEQFF. In nucleotides, the CDR3 is TGTGCCAGCAGCTTAAGTAGTGGCAATGAGCAGTTCTTC.

This chain joins TRBV18 and TRBJ1-3; D is uncertain. This CDR3 is 17 amino acids long. The V gene's germline CDR1 is KGHSH and CDR2 LQKENI. Trimming stripped 3 bases from V and 1 base from J, with 16 bases between. In DNA form, the CDR3 reads TGTGCCAGCTCACCCCTTGGGGAGGGAACGTCTGGAAACACCATATATTTT. This translates into CASSPLGEGTSGNTIYF.

This chain uses TRBV3-1 (or the pseudogene TRBV3-2) with TRBJ2-5; D gene ambiguous. This CDR3 is built from 15 residues. Trimming took off 1 base at V and 5 bases at J, with 14 bases between the two ends. The germline V gene has CDR1 LGHDT and CDR2 YNNKEL (reference sequence). The CDR3: CASSQGQLARETQYF. CDR3 sequence (DNA): TGTGCCAGCAGCCAAGGGCAGTTAGCTAGGGAGACCCAGTACTTC.

This clone was seen more than once but under ten times. The chain recombines TRBV5-1 with TRBJ2-7; maybe TRBD1 (5 bases). Germline CDR1 and CDR2: SGHRS and YFSETQ. With 2 bases removed from V and 0 bases from J, the gap between germline ends came to 12 bases. The CDR3 extends over 15 amino acids. This chain's CDR3 is CASSFDSFSSYEQYF. The CDR3, as DNA: TGCGCCAGCAGCTTTGACAGCTTCAGCTCCTACGAGCAGTACTTC. Full variable domain (remainder filled in from reference TRBV5-1 and TRBJ2-7): KAGVTQTPRYLIKTRGQQVTLSCSPISGHRSVSWYQQTPGQGLQFLFEYFSETQRNKGNFPGRFSGRQFSNSRSEMNVSTLELGDSALYLCASSFDSFSSYEQYFGPGTRLTVT.

The rearrangement joins TRBV29-1 to TRBJ1-2, with 9 nucleotides matching TRBD1. Germline-derived CDR1 and CDR2 are SQVTM and ANQGSEA. The CDR3 spans 13 residues. Germline trimming cut 7 bases from V and 8 bases from J; bases unmatched to any gene: 11. This chain's CDR3 is CSAVAGTGSGYTF. CDR3 coding DNA: TGCAGCGCCGTAGCCGGGACAGGGAGCGGCTACACCTTC.

The chain couples TRBV7-2 to TRBJ2-5, with 8 bases aligning to TRBD2. Germline V gene lookup returns CDR1 SGHTA and CDR2 FQGNSA. The CDR3 is made up of 16 amino acids. The trim removed 8 bases at V and 2 bases at J, leaving 13 bases unmatched. CDR3 nucleotide sequence: TGTGCCAGCTCCAAGGGTCAGCGGGGGCTACAAGAGACCCAGTACTTC. This codes for CASSKGQRGLQETQYF.

The chain links TRBV7-3 to TRBJ1-1, with D perhaps matching TRBD1 (6 bases). V lost 2 bases, J lost 6 bases, and 16 bases lay in between. This CDR3 region has 15 residues. Looked up from germline, CDR1 is SGHTA and CDR2 is FQGTGA. The CDR3 is CASSLVPGDFAEAFF. Written as DNA, the CDR3 is TGTGCCAGCAGCTTAGTTCCAGGGGACTTTGCTGAAGCTTTCTTT. The variable domain in full, with the rest retrieved from reference TRBV7-3 and TRBJ1-1, is GAGVSQTPSNKVTEKGKYVELRCDPISGHTALYWYRQSLGQGPEFLIYFQGTGAADDSGLPNDRFFAVRPEGSVSTLKIQRTERGDSAVYLCASSLVPGDFAEAFFGQGTRLTVV.

This clone was seen once. This chain connects TRBV19 to TRBJ1-2; D is ambiguous. This CDR3 region has 16 residues. V dropped 6 bases and J dropped 5 bases, with 22 bases sitting between them. Germline V CDR1 and CDR2: LNHDA, SQIVND (reference sequence). CDR3 sequence: CASSPLGDGKEYGYTF. The DNA for the CDR3 is TGTGCCAGTAGCCCACTAGGCGACGGAAAAGAGTATGGCTACACCTTC.

V and J are TRBV27 and TRBJ1-1; no clear D. Trimming removed 8 bases at V and 0 bases at J, with 19 bases between. The CDR3 covers 16 residues. Germline V gene sequence: CDR1 MNHEY, CDR2 SMNVEV (reference sequence). CDR3 sequence reads: CASHRTAVLMNTEAFF. The CDR3 coding sequence is TGTGCCAGCCACCGGACTGCTGTGCTCATGAACACTGAAGCTTTCTTT.

This sequence joins TRBV25-1 and TRBJ1-2, with a possible D match to TRBD1 (5 bases). Deletions cut 1 base from V and 7 bases from J, with 7 bases between. CDR1 is MGHDK and CDR2 is SYGVNS in the germline V gene. The CDR3 has 12 amino acids. The CDR3 spells CASSEFGAGYTF. CDR3 DNA sequence: TGTGCCAGCAGTGAATTCGGGGCTGGCTACACCTTC.

This chain uses TRBV19 with TRBJ2-2; 8 nucleotides line up with TRBD1. The germline V gene has CDR1 LNHDA and CDR2 SQIVND (reference sequence). The CDR3 is 14 amino acids. With V trimmed by 5 bases and J by 6 bases, 5 bases remained unmatched. The CDR3 reads CASSAGQEAGELFF. The CDR3 nucleotides read TGTGCCAGTAGTGCGGGACAGGAGGCCGGGGAGCTGTTTTTT.

The genes are TRBV24-1 and TRBJ2-5, with 8 bases matching TRBD1. Germline CDR1 KGHDR, CDR2 SFDVKD. V lost 6 bases and J lost 3; bases outside the gene matches: 8. The length of the CDR3 is 15 residues. The CDR3: CATSKRTGYEETQYF. The CDR3 DNA reads TGTGCCACCAGTAAGCGGACAGGGTATGAAGAGACCCAGTACTTC.

This clone has only one observation. The V gene is TRBV9, the J gene TRBJ2-3, with D hard to call. This CDR3 is built from 15 residues. Germline values: CDR1 SGDLS, CDR2 YYNGEE. Trimming removed 4 bases at V and 0 bases at J, with 12 bases between. The CDR3 DNA reads TGTGCCAGCAGCCCGGAAGGGTCTAGCACAGATACGCAGTATTTT. Translation: CASSPEGSSTDTQYF.

The chain is built from TRBV19 and TRBJ1-5, with 8 bases matching TRBD1. Germline V gene data show CDR1 as LNHDA and CDR2 as SQIVND (reference sequence). This CDR3 has 17 residues. V was pared by 7 bases and J by 2 bases, with 13 bases of the junction left unmatched. CDR3 sequence reads: CASKLGAGGFRNQPQHF. In DNA, the CDR3 is TGTGCCAGTAAACTCGGGGCAGGGGGCTTTCGCAATCAGCCCCAGCATTTT.

The V gene is TRBV2, the J gene TRBJ2-1; D possibly corresponds to TRBD1 (6 bases). V was trimmed by 6 bases and J by 7 bases, leaving 13 bases between them. The CDR3 loop spans 13 amino acids. Looked up from germline, CDR1 is SNHLY and CDR2 is FYNNEI. The CDR3, as DNA: TGTGCCAGCAGCGAGGGCAGGGGAAATGAGCAGTTCTTC. This sequence encodes CASSEGRGNEQFF.

This sequence joins TRBV7-9 and TRBJ2-7; tentatively, D is TRBD1 (6 bases). Germline-derived CDR1 and CDR2 are SEHNR and FQNEAQ (reference sequence). Trimming took off 1 base at V and 7 bases at J, with 14 bases between the two ends. CDR3 length equals 14 residues. CDR3 in DNA: TGTGCCAGCAGCTTAGTTGGACAGTCCCTAGAGCAGTACTTC. Its translation is CASSLVGQSLEQYF.

This clone was picked up one time. The V gene is TRBV18, the J gene TRBJ2-2, with TRBD2 as a possible D gene (5 bases). Germline values: CDR1 KGHSH, CDR2 LQKENI. Deletions cut 3 bases from V and 5 bases from J, with 10 bases between. The CDR3 contains 14 residues. CDR3 region: CASSPGVRTGELFF. CDR3 in DNA: TGTGCCAGCTCACCCGGGGTGCGAACCGGGGAGCTGTTTTTT.

In nucleotides, the CDR3 is TGTGCCAGCAGGGCGGGAATCTACTACGAGCAGTACTTC. Translation: CASRAGIYYEQYF. The chain combines TRBV27 with TRBJ2-7, with D perhaps TRBD2 (6 bases). Trimming stripped 6 bases from V and 3 bases from J, with 12 bases between. Germline CDR1 MNHEY, CDR2 SMNVEV (reference sequence). This CDR3 is 13 amino acids long.

The chain recombines TRBV28 with TRBJ2-2; 11 nucleotides match TRBD1. This CDR3 contains 16 residues. Trimming cost V 2 bases and J 10 bases; bases outside gene matches: 9. Germline assignment: CDR1 MDHEN and CDR2 SYDVKM. Here the CDR3 DNA reads TGTGCCAGCAGTTTAGGACAGGGGGCGCAGGCCGTGGAGCTGTTTTTT. This gives the protein CASSLGQGAQAVELFF.

V gene TRBV27 combines with J gene TRBJ1-3; no reliable D call. Germline-derived CDR1 and CDR2 are MNHEY and SMNVEV (reference sequence). CDR3 length equals 12 residues. The V gene lost 3 bases and the J gene lost 0 bases, with 0 bases spanning the gap. The CDR3 sequence is CASSFSGNTIYF. The CDR3 DNA follows: TGTGCCAGCAGTTTCTCTGGAAACACCATATATTTT.

This chain connects TRBV24-1 to TRBJ2-1, with 12 bases that match TRBD2. CDR3 size: 16 residues. CDR1 is KGHDR, CDR2 SFDVKD, per germline. Losses at the gene ends were 2 bases for V and 8 bases for J; bases not matched to a gene: 6. As DNA, the CDR3 is TGTGCCACCAGTGATTCGACTAGCGGGAGTGGATATGAGCAGTTCTTC. It translates to CATSDSTSGSGYEQFF.

About this clone itself: The same CDR3 is also encoded by other DNA sequences in this sample. The chain has TRBV6-2 or TRBV6-3 and TRBJ1-6, with D unclear. Germline values: CDR1 MNHEY, CDR2 SVGEGT. The CDR3 sequence is 13 residues long. With 3 bases removed from V and 7 bases from J, the gap between germline ends came to 7 bases. The CDR3 region is CASSYGPNSPLHF. In DNA form, the CDR3 reads TGTGCCAGCAGTTATGGGCCCAATTCACCCCTCCACTTT.

The rearrangement uses TRBV4-3 and TRBJ1-5; tentatively, D is TRBD1 (6 bases). CDR3 length equals 15 residues. Germline values: CDR1 LGHNA, CDR2 YSLEER. V shed 0 bases and J shed 5 bases, with 11 bases lying between them. This CDR3 is CASSQDVAGDQPQHF. The CDR3 DNA sequence: TGCGCCAGCAGCCAAGATGTGGCAGGGGATCAGCCCCAGCATTTT.

This sequence joins TRBV7-2 and TRBJ2-7; D possibly corresponds to TRBD2 (5 bases). Germline V gene lookup returns CDR1 SGHTA and CDR2 FQGNSA. The CDR3 totals 13 residues. Deletions cut 5 bases from V and 5 bases from J, with 13 bases between. The CDR3 sequence: CASSPQSGDEQYF. In DNA, the CDR3 is TGTGCCAGCAGCCCCCAATCCGGGGACGAGCAGTACTTC. The full variable domain, its missing parts supplied by reference TRBV7-2 and TRBJ2-7, is GAGVSQSPSNKVTEKGKDVELRCDPISGHTALYWYRQSLGQGLEFLIYFQGNSAPDKSGLPSDRFSAERTGGSVSTLTIQRTQQEDSAVYLCASSPQSGDEQYFGPGTRLTVT.

The V call is TRBV28, the J call TRBJ1-1, with 8 bases matching TRBD1. The CDR3 length is 15 residues. The germline V gene encodes CDR1 MDHEN and CDR2 SYDVKM. The trim removed 5 bases at V and 11 bases at J, leaving 16 bases unmatched. The CDR3 DNA follows: TGTGCCAGCAGTCCTCGGACAGGGTTGGGTGGTATGGCTTTCTTT. It specifies CASSPRTGLGGMAFF. Variable domain in full (rest from reference TRBV28 and TRBJ1-1): DVKVTQSSRYLVKRTGEKVFLECVQDMDHENMFWYRQDPGLGLRLIYFSYDVKMKEKGDIPEGYSVSREKKERFSLILESASTNQTSMYLCASSPRTGLGGMAFFGQGTRLTVV.